This T cell receptor beta chain originates from a study of T cells in Graves' hyperthyroidism and ophthalmopathy. Study conclusions and caveats: With a median lead of 6.5 months before onset, the model predicted ophthalmopathy. Using 13 V-J features, a model discriminated ophthalmopathy from stable hyperthyroidism. Appearing also in blood were most of the thyroid clonotypes expanded above 0.001.

Amplified regions were TCR beta CDR3 sequences from RNA transcripts. RT-PCR in the first round (using the HTBI primer set) targeted the TCR CDR3. MiXCR, run by TCRdb on the multiplex PCR reads, gives a single entry per CDR3 protein. The data hold under 200,000 distinct CDR3 sequences, with over 7.5% observed a single time. Diagnosis relied on clinical symptoms, serum thyroxine and TRAb, thyroid ultrasound and orbital computed tomography. This clonotype has a count of ten or more. The antigen is unknown. Germline-derived CDR1 and CDR2 are MNHNS and SASEGT. The CDR3 consists of 17 residues. Trimming took off 6 bases at V and 0 bases at J, with 20 bases between the two ends.

The J gene is TRBJ1-2, the V gene TRBV6-1, with D unresolved. The TCR was taken from a woman under 30 with Graves' hyperthyroidism that later progressed to Graves' ophthalmopathy. Specimen: blood. The CDR3 sequence: CASRFSAGSFTNYGYTF. CDR3 DNA: TGTGCCAGCAGGTTCTCGGCAGGATCCTTCACTAACTATGGCTACACCTTC.